This T cell receptor beta chain is from a study of HIV-infected patients and healthy controls (dated by TCRdb to 2013 to 2014). Some background on the complete study: CD4 counts rose modestly but significantly in about 90% of the 16 patients after three months of therapy, yet stayed below normal ranges. Viral load became undetectable in about 65% of the 16 patients by the second bleed and in all patients after a further year of therapy. The question the study tested was whether immune perturbation and reconstitution could be captured by deep TCR repertoire sequencing of small blood samples from HIV patients. No consistent shift in CD8 counts was seen during early therapy, whereas a slight rise was seen in the CD4:CD8 ratio. Patients exhibited no overall T-cell lymphocytopenia, and total CDR3 counts per chain were not significantly different from those of controls.

CDR3 length: 15 amino acids, cysteine to phenylalanine. Only CDR3 DNA remains: 45 bases, in frame from the first base. The germline ends are 12 bases apart after V is trimmed by 1 base and J by 6 bases. The CDR1 and CDR2 encoded by the germline V gene (reference sequence) are LNHDA and SQIVND. After antiretroviral therapy began, follow-up blood was collected from HIV-infected patients roughly three months, about 14 weeks, later. Whole blood was used without cell fractionation, so all unsorted peripheral T cells were reflected in the repertoire. For RNA extraction, roughly 2.6 ml of peripheral blood was drawn into Tempus tubes. Patients with febrile or AIDS-related illness, tumors, hepatitis B or C coinfection, immunomodulatory therapy, recent vaccination or treatment interruptions were excluded from enrollment. Residual genomic DNA was removed with the TURBO-DNase kit and globin mRNA was depleted with GLOBINclear.

The sample holds many counts of this clonotype. The clone's antigen remains unknown. Within one base of it there is no much larger clone, and no base qualities were kept. Roughly 490 ng RNA was reverse transcribed with SuperScript III using primers against the alpha and beta constant regions. Separate alpha and beta chain libraries were made by chain-specific third strand synthesis with multiplexing indices. In the protocol, all rearrangements within a chain were amplified with a single primer pair so that primer bias was avoided, and molecular barcodes were added to each cDNA molecule. Purified cDNA was ligated with T4 RNA Ligase 1 onto a 5' RACE adapter bearing a random hexamer and the SP2 sequencing primer site. With slow temperature ramps used to favor optimal annealing, second strand synthesis was primed from the SP2 site with Phusion polymerase. Each molecule's 12-nucleotide barcode consisted of two random hexamer sequences, both added before amplification and joined together. An amplification PCR of about 24 cycles with P5s and P7 primers came after a short first PCR that had added P5 and P7 adapter elements plus a second index. A total of 25 to 30 PCR cycles were applied to the libraries, which were quantified on a Qubit, sized on a Bioanalyzer, and diluted to approximately 3.7 nM. Normalized libraries were sequenced on an Illumina MiSeq with 2 x 250 paired-end kits. Reverse transcription reactions were cleaned up on MinElute columns and eluted into approximately 10 ul Tris-Cl. The adapter ligations were run for roughly 25 hours at 16 degrees C, and AMPure XP beads at a 1:1 ratio were afterwards used to clean them. In the authors' own workflow: A modified Decombinator that output V, J, insert and barcode information was used to process the demultiplexed FASTQ files. Sequences that shared a barcode but differed from the dominant sequence were discarded as errors, and original cDNA molecules were estimated by counting barcodes clustered at Levenshtein distance 3. The R packages ineq, vegan, igraph and RCytoscape were used for downstream analyses, with IMGT nomenclature and CDR3 definitions applied. The authors computed V gene usage over distinct sequences and counted each TCR a single time to avoid skew from clonal expansion. Within a donor, similarity networks joined unique CDR3 amino acid sequences in every case where two of them were separated by a single Levenshtein edit. The authors compiled published HIV-specific CDR3s (just over 90 alpha, 550 to 800 beta) and CMV-specific CDR3s (around 14 alpha, 253 beta) and searched for them in the repertoires. Lower sequence numbers were not the cause of the decreased diversity in patients, as random subsampling to size-matched repertoires showed. Clones were called with MiXCR by TCRdb after fastp trimmed the public reads at Q25, and only in-frame beta chains were retained. Identical CDR3 proteins give one entry, which carries the most common genes and DNA. V and J calls and clone size were set by TCRdb, not the authors. The sample table holds thousands of distinct CDR3 sequences, of which about 9.3% were seen once. The ten largest make up approximately 22% of the sample.

Broader findings and caveats from the paper: More CDR3s were shared between individuals among healthy controls than among HIV+ patients, as measured by Jaccard index and by the count of highly shared sequences. Treated samples represented only roughly three months of therapy, a duration arguably insufficient for detecting immune reconstitution in view of low adult thymic output. Comparisons were complicated by unequal numbers of distinct sequences between patients and controls, and rare events from HIV-infected data were overweighted by size-matching. Healthy control repertoires showed roughly threefold more distinct CDR3s and higher Shannon diversity than untreated HIV+ repertoires. Using whole blood restricted sequencing depth and prevented separating the dynamics of distinct T-cell subpopulations. In the samples, alpha-beta chain pairing was left undetermined. Processing was restricted to sixteen HIV-infected individuals, which the authors judged to be a major constraint on the generalizability of the findings. Eight alpha and eight beta V genes showed significantly different mean usage between HIV-infected patients and controls. Size-matched repertoire data did not replicate the apparent post-therapy recovery of the Gini index in HIV-infected patients. Alpha-chain CDR3s from MAIT cells appeared at high frequency in healthy controls but were severely depleted in HIV+ repertoires. The study cohorts differed slightly in age and sex profile, but those differences did not account for the observed differences in diversity. In the study, no determination of donor HLA types was made. Most CMV-associated CDR3s became more frequent during therapy, although their change was not significant, whereas HIV-associated CDR3s showed a significant decrease in frequency. Significantly higher mean Gini indices were seen in HIV-infected repertoires than in controls, possibly reflecting oligoclonality.

The sequenced sample was blood, obtained during antiretroviral therapy. The TCR originated in an adult with HIV infection. This sequence uses TRBV19 and TRBJ2-2, with the D gene not confidently named. The nucleotide sequence is TGTGCCAGTAGTATAGGGCCGGTCGAGGCCGGGGAGCTGTTTTTT. The encoded protein is CASSIGPVEAGELFF. When the CDR3 is completed using the reference TRBV19 and TRBJ2-2 genes on either side, the full variable domain is DGGITQSPKYLFRKEGQNVTLSCEQNLNHDAMYWYRQDPGQGLRLIYYSQIVNDFQKGDIAEGYSVSREKKESFPLTVTSAQKNPTAFYLCASSIGPVEAGELFFGEGSRLTVL.